This TCR beta chain originates from a study of blood T cell repertoires in COVID-19. Assay: immunoSEQ multiplex PCR; the TCRdb copy retains only in-frame clones and omits some. The sample gives approximately 250,000 clones, around 88% of which show up once; about 1.2% is in the top ten. There are 14 residues in the CDR3. Trimming stripped 3 bases from V and 8 bases from J, with 16 bases between. Germline V gene sequence: CDR1 SGHDN, CDR2 FVKESK. The chain uses TRBV14 and TRBJ1-2; D may be TRBD1 (6 bases). The sequence derives from a middle-aged woman with acute COVID-19. Sequencing was done on a sample of PBMCs or T cells enriched from blood (not recorded which). The CDR3 DNA reads TGTGCCAGCAGCCACTCGAGGGGGGGTCGCGGCTACACCTTC. Translating gives CASSHSRGGRGYTF. The complete variable domain, with remaining parts taken from reference TRBV14 and TRBJ1-2, reads EAGVTQFPSHSVIEKGQTVTLRCDPISGHDNLYWYRRVMGKEIKFLLHFVKESKQDESGMPNNRFLAERTGGTYSTLKVQPAELEDSGVYFCASSHSRGGRGYTFGSGTRLTVV.